The source of this TCR beta chain is a study of cytomegalovirus exposure and HLA in healthy donors. Study-wide findings and caveats: Further analysis, carried out later, found HLA-associated TCR beta chains more clonally expanded than equally common other chains.

It was with 60 Vbeta and 13 Jbeta primers that the PCR ran. Clones were read by immunoSEQ multiplex PCR, and TCRdb kept only the in-frame ones, dropping some. The data hold about 67,000 clones, with 85% to 90% observed a single time. The table lists this clone with a count of one. Its antigen is not known. Sequenced sample: PBMCs. This TCR came from a woman aged 30 to 39 in good health and CMV-seropositive.

In DNA form, the CDR3 reads TGTGCCAGCAGCCCAGGGGGTCCTGGGGAGCTGTTTTTT. Its protein product is CASSPGGPGELFF. The rearrangement joins TRBV7-9 to TRBJ2-2; 7 bases agree with TRBD1. Trimming at V came to 5 bases and at J to 8 bases, leaving 5 bases not matched to a gene. The V gene's germline CDR1 is SEHNR and CDR2 FQNEAQ (reference sequence). The CDR3 is 13 residues long.